This TCR beta chain is drawn from a study of control samples from healthy donors and cancer patients. Germline V gives CDR1 MGHRA, CDR2 YSYEKL. J was trimmed by 9 bases and V by 4 bases; bases with no gene match: 17. The CDR3 covers 17 residues. Profiling relied on immunoSEQ multiplex PCR, and the TCRdb table lists in-frame clones only, not all of them. The profile shows approximately 140,000 clones, 90% to 95% of them singletons. Specimen: blood. This chain uses TRBV4-1 with TRBJ2-1, with TRBD2 matching 8 bases. The sequence came from a man younger than 35 in good health. The CDR3 sequence: CASSPTLEAGGGGEQFF. The CDR3 coding sequence is TGCGCCAGCAGCCCCACCCTTGAGGCGGGAGGCGGGGGTGAGCAGTTCTTC.